Shown below are 5 T cell receptor beta chains from a single sample sequenced in a study of T cell responses to AZD1222 COVID-19 vaccine. Sequencing used immunoSEQ multiplex PCR; TCRdb keeps in-frame clones, though not all of them. The sample consists of 110,000 or so clones, 88% of them appearing once. The material was peripheral blood, obtained 28 days after the second AZD1222 dose. Receptor source: an adult who received the AZD1222 COVID-19 vaccine.

The rearrangement joins TRBV5-6 to TRBJ2-1; D uncertain. The germline gives CDR1 SGHDT, CDR2 YYEEEE. This CDR3 comprises 14 residues. Between the trimmed V and J ends, which lost 0 bases and 10 bases, there was a span of 14 bases. In nucleotides, the CDR3 is TGTGCCAGCAGCTTGGGGCCATTAACTCAGGAGCAGTTCTTC. Amino acid sequence: CASSLGPLTQEQFF.

The gene calls are TRBV6-5 and TRBJ1-2, with TRBD1 matching 8 bases. Losses at the gene ends were 6 bases for V and 4 bases for J; bases not matched to a gene: 4. There are 13 residues in the CDR3. Germline-derived CDR1 and CDR2 are MNHEY and SVGAGI. The CDR3 coding sequence is TGTGCCAGCAGACCCGGGACAGGCTATGGCTACACCTTC. The encoded protein is CASRPGTGYGYTF.

This rearrangement joins TRBV9 to TRBJ2-7; no clear D gene. CDR3 length: 17 residues. V lost 1 base to trimming and J lost 2 bases, with 19 bases between them. Looked up from germline, CDR1 is SGDLS and CDR2 is YYNGEE. CDR3 bases: TGTGCCAGCAGCGTATACTCCGGCCCTTCCTTCACCTACGAGCAGTACTTC. Residues: CASSVYSGPSFTYEQYF. Using reference TRBV9 and TRBJ2-7 for the parts outside the CDR3, the full variable domain is DSGVTQTPKHLITATGQRVTLRCSPRSGDLSVYWYQQSLDQGLQFLIQYYNGEERAKGNILERFSAQQFPDLHSELNLSSLELGDSALYFCASSVYSGPSFTYEQYFGPGTRLTVT.

The chain uses TRBV7-9 and TRBJ2-7, with 10 bases identical to TRBD2. The V and J ends lost 1 base and 4 bases, in that order; junction bases with no gene match: 10. CDR3 length: 17 amino acids. The V gene's germline CDR1 is SEHNR and CDR2 FQNEAQ (reference sequence). CDR3 loop: CASSLGAPASGGYEQYF. The CDR3 bases are TGTGCCAGCAGCTTAGGAGCGCCGGCTAGCGGGGGTTACGAGCAGTACTTC.

V and J are TRBV19 and TRBJ2-7, with D perhaps being TRBD1 or TRBD2 (5 bases each). V lost 6 bases and J 5 bases, leaving 14 bases between the germline ends. The CDR3 sequence is 13 residues long. The V gene's germline CDR1 is LNHDA and CDR2 SQIVND (reference sequence). The chain's CDR3 is CASRGTSGHEQYF. CDR3 bases: TGTGCCAGTAGGGGGACCTCCGGGCACGAGCAGTACTTC.